This T cell receptor beta chain emerged from a study of T cell changes during pregnancy in multiple sclerosis. CDR1 and CDR2 from the germline V gene are SGHRS and YFSETQ. V lost 4 bases to trimming and J lost 0 bases, with 7 bases between them. There are 13 residues in the CDR3. Profiled with immunoSEQ multiplex PCR; TCRdb holds only in-frame clones, not every one. The sample lists just under 80,000 clones; just under 95% were seen once. The V call is TRBV5-1, the J call TRBJ2-5; perhaps TRBD2 as D (5 bases). Sequenced here: peripheral blood, sampled in the first trimester of pregnancy. The source is a female donor with multiple sclerosis, enrolled in a pregnancy study. CDR3 protein: CASSRENQETQYF. DNA for the CDR3: TGCGCCAGCAGCAGGGAGAACCAAGAGACCCAGTACTTC.